This T cell receptor (beta chain) is drawn from a study of blood T cell repertoires in COVID-19. About the research overall: The study drew acute and convalescent COVID-19 samples from the United States, Italy and Spain.

Trimming took 2 bases from V and 5 from J; bases not matched to a gene: 2. The CDR3 loop spans 15 amino acids. Germline V gives CDR1 SGHAT, CDR2 FQNNGV. TCRdb's copy holds only in-frame clones and misses some; the assay was immunoSEQ multiplex PCR. Here the sample spans some 100,000 clones, roughly four fifths being singletons. The chain combines TRBV11-2 with TRBJ2-1; 11 bases line up with TRBD2. Input material: peripheral blood. This clonotype originated in a man aged 45-65 years with active or convalescent COVID-19. Written as DNA, the CDR3 is TGTGCCAGCAGCTTATTAGCGGGGGGGAACAATGAGCAGTTCTTC. Amino acid sequence: CASSLLAGGNNEQFF.